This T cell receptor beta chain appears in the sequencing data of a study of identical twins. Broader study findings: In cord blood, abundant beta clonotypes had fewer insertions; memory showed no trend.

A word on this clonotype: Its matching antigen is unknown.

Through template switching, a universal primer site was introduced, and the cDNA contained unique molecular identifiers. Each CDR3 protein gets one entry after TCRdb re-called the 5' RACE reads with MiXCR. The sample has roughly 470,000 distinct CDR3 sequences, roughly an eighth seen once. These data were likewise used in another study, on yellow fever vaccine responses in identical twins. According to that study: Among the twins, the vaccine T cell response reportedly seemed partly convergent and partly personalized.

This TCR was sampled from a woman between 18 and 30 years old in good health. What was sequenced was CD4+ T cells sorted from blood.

Here the CDR3 reads CSVEDAGRNTGELFF. The CDR3 bases are TGCAGCGTTGAAGACGCAGGGAGGAACACCGGGGAGCTGTTTTTT. This chain links TRBV29-1 with TRBJ2-2; perhaps D is TRBD1 or TRBD2 (5 bases each). The CDR3 contains 15 residues. The V end was cut by 0 bases, the J end by 1 base, with 9 bases between. Germline V lookup: CDR1 SQVTM, CDR2 ANQGSEA.